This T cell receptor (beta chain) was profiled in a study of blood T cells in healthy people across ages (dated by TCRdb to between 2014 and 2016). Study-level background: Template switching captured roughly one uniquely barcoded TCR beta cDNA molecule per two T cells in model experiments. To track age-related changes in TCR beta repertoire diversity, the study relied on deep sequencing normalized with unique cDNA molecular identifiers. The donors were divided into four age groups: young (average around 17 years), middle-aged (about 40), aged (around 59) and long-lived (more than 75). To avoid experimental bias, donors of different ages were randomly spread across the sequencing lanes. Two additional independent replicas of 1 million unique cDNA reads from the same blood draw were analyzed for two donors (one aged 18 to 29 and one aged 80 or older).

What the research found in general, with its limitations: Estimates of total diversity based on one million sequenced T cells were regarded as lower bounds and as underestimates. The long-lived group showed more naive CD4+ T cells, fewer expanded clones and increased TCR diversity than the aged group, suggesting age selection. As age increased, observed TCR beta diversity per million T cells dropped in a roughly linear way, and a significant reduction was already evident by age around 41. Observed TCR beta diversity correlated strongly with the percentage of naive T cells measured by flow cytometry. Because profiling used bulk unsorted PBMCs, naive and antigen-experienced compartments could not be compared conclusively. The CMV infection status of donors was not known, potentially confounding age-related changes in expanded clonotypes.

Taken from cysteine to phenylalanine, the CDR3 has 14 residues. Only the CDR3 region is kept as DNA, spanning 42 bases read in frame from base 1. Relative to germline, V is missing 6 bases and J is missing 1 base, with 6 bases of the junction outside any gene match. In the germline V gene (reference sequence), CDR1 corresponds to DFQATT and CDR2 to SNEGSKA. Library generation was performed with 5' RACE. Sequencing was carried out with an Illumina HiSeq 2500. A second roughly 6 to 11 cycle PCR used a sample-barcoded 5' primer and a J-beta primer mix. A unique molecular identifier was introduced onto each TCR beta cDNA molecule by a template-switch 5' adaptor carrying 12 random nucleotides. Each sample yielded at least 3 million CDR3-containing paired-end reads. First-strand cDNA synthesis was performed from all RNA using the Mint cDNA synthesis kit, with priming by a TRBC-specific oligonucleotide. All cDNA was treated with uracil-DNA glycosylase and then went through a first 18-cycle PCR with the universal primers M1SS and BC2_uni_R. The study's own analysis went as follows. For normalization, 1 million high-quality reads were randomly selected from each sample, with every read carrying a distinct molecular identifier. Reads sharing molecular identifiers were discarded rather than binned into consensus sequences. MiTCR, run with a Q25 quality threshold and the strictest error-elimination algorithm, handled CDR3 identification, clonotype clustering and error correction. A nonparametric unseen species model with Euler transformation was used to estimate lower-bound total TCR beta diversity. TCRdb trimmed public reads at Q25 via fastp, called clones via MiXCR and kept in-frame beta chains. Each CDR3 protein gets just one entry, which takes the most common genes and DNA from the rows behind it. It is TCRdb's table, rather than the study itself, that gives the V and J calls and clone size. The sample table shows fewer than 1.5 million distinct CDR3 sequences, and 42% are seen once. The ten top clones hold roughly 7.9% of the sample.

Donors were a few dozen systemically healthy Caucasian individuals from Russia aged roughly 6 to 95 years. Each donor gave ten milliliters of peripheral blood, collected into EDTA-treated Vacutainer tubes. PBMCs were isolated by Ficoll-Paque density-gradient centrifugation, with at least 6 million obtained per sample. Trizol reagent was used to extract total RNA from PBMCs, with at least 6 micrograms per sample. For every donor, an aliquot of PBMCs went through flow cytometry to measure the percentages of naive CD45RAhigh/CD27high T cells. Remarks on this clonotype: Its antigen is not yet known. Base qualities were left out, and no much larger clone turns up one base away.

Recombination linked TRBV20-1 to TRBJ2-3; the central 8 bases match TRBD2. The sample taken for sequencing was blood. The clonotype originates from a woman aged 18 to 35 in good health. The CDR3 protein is CSATPAGGTDTQYF. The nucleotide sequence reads TGCAGTGCCACCCCAGCGGGAGGCACAGATACGCAGTATTTT.